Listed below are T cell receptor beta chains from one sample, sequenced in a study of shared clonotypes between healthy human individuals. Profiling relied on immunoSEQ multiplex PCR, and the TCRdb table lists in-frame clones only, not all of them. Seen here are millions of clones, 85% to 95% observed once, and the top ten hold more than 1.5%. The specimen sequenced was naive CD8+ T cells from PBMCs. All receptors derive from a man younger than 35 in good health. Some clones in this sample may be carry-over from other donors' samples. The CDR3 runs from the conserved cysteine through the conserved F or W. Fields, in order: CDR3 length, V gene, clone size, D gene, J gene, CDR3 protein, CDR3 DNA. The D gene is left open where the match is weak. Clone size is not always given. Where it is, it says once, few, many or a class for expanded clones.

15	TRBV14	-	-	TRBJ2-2	CASSHLRGNTGELFF	TGTGCCAGCAGCCACCTACGGGGGAACACCGGGGAGCTGTTTTTT
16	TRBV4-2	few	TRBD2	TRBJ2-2	CASSRTSGRDTGELFF	TGTGCCAGCAGCCGGACTAGCGGGAGGGACACCGGGGAGCTGTTTTTT
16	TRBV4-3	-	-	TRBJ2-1	CASSQAGGAYYNEQFF	TGCGCCAGCAGCCAAGCCGGGGGCGCCTACTACAATGAGCAGTTCTTC
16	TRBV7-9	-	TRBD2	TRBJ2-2	CASSTSGGLYTGELFF	TGTGCCAGCAGCACTAGCGGGGGGCTGTACACCGGGGAGCTGTTTTTT
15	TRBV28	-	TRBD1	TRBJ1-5	CASRVGQERNQPQHF	TGTGCCAGCAGGGTCGGACAGGAGCGCAATCAGCCCCAGCATTTT
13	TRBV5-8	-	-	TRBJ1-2	CASSLRSGYGYTF	TGTGCCAGCAGCCTAAGGTCCGGCTATGGCTACACCTTC
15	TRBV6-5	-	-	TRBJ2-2	CASSYVQGNYGELFF	TGTGCCAGCAGTTACGTTCAGGGTAACTACGGGGAGCTGTTTTTT
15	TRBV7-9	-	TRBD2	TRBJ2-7	CASSPRLAPTYEQYF	TGTGCCAGCAGCCCCCGACTAGCGCCGACCTACGAGCAGTACTTC
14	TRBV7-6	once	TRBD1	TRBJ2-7	CASSPGTGNYEQYF	TGTGCCAGCAGCCCGGGGACAGGGAATTACGAGCAGTACTTC
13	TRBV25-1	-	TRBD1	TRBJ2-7	CASSAGQGNEQYF	TGTGCCAGCAGTGCGGGACAGGGAAACGAGCAGTACTTC
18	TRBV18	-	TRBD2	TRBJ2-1	CASSPPNLAGVMGNEQFF	TGTGCCAGCTCACCACCTAACCTAGCGGGAGTAATGGGTAATGAGCAGTTCTTC
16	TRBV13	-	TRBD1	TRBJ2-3	CASSLGDRAETDTQYF	TGTGCCAGCAGCTTAGGGGACAGGGCAGAAACAGATACGCAGTATTTT
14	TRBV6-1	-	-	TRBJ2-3	CASSDVWFTDTQYF	TGTGCCAGCAGTGATGTTTGGTTCACAGATACGCAGTATTTT
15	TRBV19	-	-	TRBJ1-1	CASSIVRVMGPEAFF	TGTGCCAGTAGTATAGTTCGGGTAATGGGACCTGAAGCTTTCTTT
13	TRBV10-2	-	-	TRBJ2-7	CASSESHLYEQYF	TGCGCCAGCAGTGAATCCCACCTCTACGAGCAGTACTTC
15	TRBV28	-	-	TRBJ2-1	CASSLLGMGYNEQFF	TGTGCCAGCAGTTTGTTAGGGATGGGGTACAATGAGCAGTTCTTC
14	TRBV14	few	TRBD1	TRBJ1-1	CASSTHRGNTEAFF	TGTGCCAGCAGCACCCACAGGGGGAACACTGAAGCTTTCTTT
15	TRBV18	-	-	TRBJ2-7	CASSPYRTETYGQYF	TGTGCCAGCTCACCTTATAGGACAGAGACTTACGGGCAGTACTTC
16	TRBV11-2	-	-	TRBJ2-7	CASSPVGGRGTDEQYF	TGTGCCAGCAGCCCGGTGGGGGGGCGAGGTACCGACGAGCAGTACTTC
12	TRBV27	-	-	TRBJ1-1	CASLSDGWEAFF	TGTGCCAGCCTCTCCGACGGGTGGGAAGCTTTCTTT
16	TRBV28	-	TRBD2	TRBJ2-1	CASSPLAGDSYNEQFF	TGTGCCAGCAGTCCCTTAGCGGGAGACTCCTACAATGAGCAGTTCTTC
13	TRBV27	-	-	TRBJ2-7	CASSLRVTYEQYF	TGTGCCAGCAGTTTAAGGGTTACCTACGAGCAGTACTTC
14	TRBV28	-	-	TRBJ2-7	CASSLHRSGYEQYF	TGTGCCAGCAGTTTACACAGGTCTGGCTACGAGCAGTACTTC
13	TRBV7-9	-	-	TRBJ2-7	CASSLQWGGEQYF	TGTGCCAGCAGCTTACAGTGGGGAGGCGAGCAGTACTTC
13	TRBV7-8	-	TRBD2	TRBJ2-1	CASCSGSCNEQFF	TGTGCCAGCTGTAGCGGGAGTTGTAATGAGCAGTTCTTC
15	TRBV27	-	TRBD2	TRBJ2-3	CASSLLAGGGDTQYF	TGTGCCAGCAGTTTACTCGCGGGCGGGGGGGATACGCAGTATTTT
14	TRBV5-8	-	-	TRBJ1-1	CASSSGLGNTEAFF	TGTGCCAGCAGCTCTGGCTTGGGGAACACTGAAGCTTTCTTT
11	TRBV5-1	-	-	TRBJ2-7	CASTRGYEQYF	TGCGCCAGCACTCGCGGATACGAGCAGTACTTC
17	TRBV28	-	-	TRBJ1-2	CASSLSPLQGTYYGYTF	TGTGCCAGCAGTTTATCCCCTTTGCAGGGGACTTACTATGGCTACACCTTC
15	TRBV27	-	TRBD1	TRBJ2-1	CASSLRVGTDNEQFF	TGTGCCAGCAGTTTAAGGGTCGGGACAGACAATGAGCAGTTCTTC
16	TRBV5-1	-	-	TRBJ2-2	CASSLPGRVGAGELFF	TGCGCCAGCAGCCTCCCGGGCAGGGTAGGGGCCGGGGAGCTGTTTTTT
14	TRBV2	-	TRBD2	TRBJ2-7	CAGGEGTSKYEQYF	TGTGCCGGAGGGGAGGGGACTAGTAAATACGAGCAGTACTTC
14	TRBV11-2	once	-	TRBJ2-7	CASSFLTGAYEQYF	TGTGCCAGCAGCTTCCTGACAGGCGCCTACGAGCAGTACTTC